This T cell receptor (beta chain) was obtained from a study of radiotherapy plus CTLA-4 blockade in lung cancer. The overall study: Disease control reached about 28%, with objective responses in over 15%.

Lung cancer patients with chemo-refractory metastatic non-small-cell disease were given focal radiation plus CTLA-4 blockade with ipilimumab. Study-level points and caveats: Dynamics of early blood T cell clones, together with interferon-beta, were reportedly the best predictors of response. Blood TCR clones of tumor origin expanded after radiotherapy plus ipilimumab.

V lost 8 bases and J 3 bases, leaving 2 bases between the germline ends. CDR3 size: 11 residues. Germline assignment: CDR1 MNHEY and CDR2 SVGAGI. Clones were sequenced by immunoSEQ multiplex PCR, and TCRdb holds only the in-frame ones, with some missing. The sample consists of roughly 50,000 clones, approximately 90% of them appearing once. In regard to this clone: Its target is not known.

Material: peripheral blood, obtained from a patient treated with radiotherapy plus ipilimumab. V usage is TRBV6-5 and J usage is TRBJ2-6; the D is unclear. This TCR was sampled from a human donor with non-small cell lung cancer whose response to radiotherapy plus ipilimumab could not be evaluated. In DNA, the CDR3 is TGTGCCAGCCTTGGGGCCAACGTCCTGACTTTC. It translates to CASLGANVLTF.